The 31 T cell receptor beta chains reported below all come from one sample, sequenced in a study of T cell repertoires in cytomegalovirus infection. One entry per CDR3 protein results from TCRdb running MiXCR on the reads. Among over 50,000 distinct CDR3 sequences listed, around 20% were seen once. These receptors lack a known antigen. Sequencing used CD8+ T cells from cultured PBMCs, obtained from culture after CMV antigen stimulation. The receptor set was obtained from a human donor in good health (CMV status not recorded). Some clones in this sample may be carry-over from other donors' samples.

This clonotype was observed many times. The J gene is TRBJ2-3, the V gene TRBV7-6, with TRBD2 matching 8 bases. Trimming cost V 2 bases and J 2 bases; bases outside gene matches: 6. CDR1 is SGHVS, CDR2 FNYEAQ, per germline. The CDR3 has 16 amino acids. The CDR3 region is CASSLILRGATDTQYF. CDR3 nucleotides: TGTGCCAGCAGCTTAATTCTGCGGGGGGCCACAGATACGCAGTATTTT.

The chain carries TRBV10-3 and TRBJ1-4; no reliable D call. The CDR3 totals 16 residues. With 3 bases removed from V and 7 bases from J, the gap between germline ends came to 18 bases. Germline V CDR1 and CDR2: ENHRY, SYGVKD. The CDR3 sequence: CAISEGPEGVFEKLFF. In nucleotides, the CDR3 is TGTGCCATCAGTGAAGGGCCCGAAGGTGTGTTTGAAAAACTGTTTTTT.

A few counts support this clonotype. The gene calls are TRBV7-8 and TRBJ2-3, with D unresolved. The germline gives CDR1 SGHVS, CDR2 FQNEAQ. The CDR3 covers 15 residues. Trimming stripped 5 bases from V and 0 bases from J, with 12 bases between. The CDR3 DNA follows: TGTGCCAGCAGCCCAGCGTCGGGTAGCACAGATACGCAGTATTTT. Its translation is CASSPASGSTDTQYF.

This clonotype was counted a few times. V is TRBV7-2 and J is TRBJ2-1; tentatively, D is TRBD1 (5 bases). Germline CDR1 SGHTA, CDR2 FQGNSA. The V end lost 3 bases, the J end lost 9 bases, and 15 bases lay between the germline ends. This CDR3 has 14 residues. In DNA form, the CDR3 reads TGTGCCAGCAGCTTGATGGACGGCCAGGGTGAGCAGTTCTTC. This encodes CASSLMDGQGEQFF.

The V gene is TRBV7-2, the J gene TRBJ1-1; D is uncertain. This CDR3 region has 14 residues. Germline V gene sequence: CDR1 SGHTA, CDR2 FQGNSA. The germline V and J ends were trimmed by 3 bases and 0 bases, with 8 bases remaining between them. The CDR3 here is CASSFQYMNTEAFF. In DNA form, the CDR3 reads TGTGCCAGCAGCTTCCAGTACATGAACACTGAAGCTTTCTTT.

This clonotype has a handful of counts. The chain employs TRBV12-3 or TRBV12-4 and TRBJ2-6, with D maybe TRBD2 (5 bases). The CDR3 has 16 residues. Trimming left V 5 bases short and J 0 bases short, with 11 bases between. Written as DNA, the CDR3 is TGTGCCAGCAGTCCCCTGGGGAGCTCTGGGGCCAACGTCCTGACTTTC. Amino acids: CASSPLGSSGANVLTF.

This clonotype turned up a few times. This chain joins TRBV7-8 and TRBJ2-7, with 7 bases matching TRBD2. The V and J ends lost 8 bases and 3 bases, in that order; junction bases with no gene match: 7. The CDR3 totals 13 residues. Per the germline V gene, CDR1 is SGHVS and CDR2 is FQNEAQ. CDR3 region: CASGGGENYEQYF. CDR3 coding DNA: TGTGCCAGCGGGGGGGGGGAAAACTACGAGCAGTACTTC.

V is TRBV7-9 and J is TRBJ2-4; 9 nucleotides line up with TRBD1. The CDR3 runs 15 residues. V gave up 5 bases and J gave up 7 bases; unmatched junction bases: 9. Germline V lookup: CDR1 SEHNR, CDR2 FQNEAQ (reference sequence). The chain's CDR3 is CASSAYRDRENIQYF. The CDR3 region has the DNA TGTGCCAGCAGCGCGTACAGGGACAGGGAGAACATTCAGTACTTC.

This clonotype was picked up one time. The rearrangement uses TRBV9 and TRBJ1-2; D gene unclear. Trimming took off 0 bases at V and 4 bases at J, with 13 bases between the two ends. Per the germline V gene, CDR1 is SGDLS and CDR2 is YYNGEE. CDR3 size: 15 residues. The CDR3 protein is CASSVDWTASYGYTF. CDR3 bases: TGTGCCAGCAGCGTAGATTGGACGGCATCCTATGGCTACACCTTC.

This clonotype has just a few counts. This chain joins TRBV7-7 and TRBJ2-5; no clear D gene. The CDR3 consists of 14 residues. Germline V gene sequence: CDR1 SSHAT, CDR2 FNYEAQ (reference sequence). The ends were cut back, 2 bases at V and 3 bases at J, with 10 bases in the middle. The CDR3 sequence is CASSLPQKKETQYF. DNA for the CDR3: TGTGCCAGCAGCTTACCACAGAAAAAAGAGACCCAGTACTTC.

This clonotype occurred a few times. This chain joins TRBV27 and TRBJ2-7; D ambiguous. This CDR3 is built from 11 residues. Deletions cut 4 bases from V and 5 bases from J, with 6 bases between. Looked up from germline, CDR1 is MNHEY and CDR2 is SMNVEV (reference sequence). Written as DNA, the CDR3 is TGTGCCAGCAGTTCTGGGCACGAGCAGTACTTC. Residues: CASSSGHEQYF.

This rearrangement joins TRBV28 to TRBJ2-7; 7 nucleotides align to TRBD1. Per the germline V gene, CDR1 is MDHEN and CDR2 is SYDVKM. The CDR3 spans 15 residues. The V segment lost 2 bases and the J segment 3 bases; nucleotides outside the gene matches: 7. The CDR3 loop is CASSLGAGGIYEQYF. The CDR3 DNA reads TGTGCCAGCAGTTTAGGGGCAGGGGGTATCTACGAGCAGTACTTC.

This clonotype was seen ten or more times. The chain combines TRBV12-3 or TRBV12-4 with TRBJ1-1, with 7 bases lining up with TRBD1. The junction had 9 bases not matched to a gene; V was cut back by 1 base and J by 7 bases. The CDR3 has 15 amino acids. The CDR3, as DNA: TGTGCCAGCAGTTTAGGGACAGGCTCATCCCTTGAAGCTTTCTTT. It yields the protein CASSLGTGSSLEAFF.

In this sample, this clonotype turned up a few times. V is TRBV4-1 and J is TRBJ2-7; tentatively, D is TRBD1 or TRBD2 (5 bases each). There are 13 residues in the CDR3. Per the germline V gene, CDR1 is MGHRA and CDR2 is YSYEKL. Trimming took off 0 bases at V and 3 bases at J, with 6 bases between the two ends. CDR3 amino acids: CASSQDGGYEQYF. In nucleotides, the CDR3 is TGCGCCAGCAGCCAAGATGGGGGCTACGAGCAGTACTTC.

This chain's CDR3 is CAWRPLPPLGQGEGTEAFF. The DNA for the CDR3 is TGTGCCTGGAGACCTCTTCCCCCTCTTGGACAGGGCGAAGGCACTGAAGCTTTCTTT. The rearrangement uses TRBV30 and TRBJ1-1; 8 bases match TRBD1. Germline V gives CDR1 GTSNPN, CDR2 SVGIG (reference sequence). The V gene end was trimmed by 3 bases and the J gene end by 4 bases; junction bases not matched to a gene: 22. The CDR3 runs to 19 residues.

V gene TRBV9 combines with J gene TRBJ2-3; no firm D call. Germline assignment: CDR1 SGDLS and CDR2 YYNGEE. CDR3 length equals 13 residues. V lost 4 bases and J lost 0, with 6 bases in between. This CDR3 is CASSQVSTDTQYF. Here the CDR3 DNA reads TGTGCCAGCAGCCAGGTTAGCACAGATACGCAGTATTTT.

V usage is TRBV7-9 and J usage is TRBJ1-4; D is perhaps TRBD1 (5 bases). The V gene's germline CDR1 is SEHNR and CDR2 FQNEAQ (reference sequence). V lost 3 bases to trimming and J lost 5 bases, with 10 bases between them. CDR3 length: 14 residues. The CDR3, as DNA: TGTGCCAGCAGCTTTCCAGGGTCGAATGAAAAACTGTTTTTT. Translating it yields CASSFPGSNEKLFF.

The V call is TRBV19, the J call TRBJ1-1; D might be TRBD1 (5 bases). This CDR3 is built from 18 residues. Germline V gene lookup returns CDR1 LNHDA and CDR2 SQIVND (reference sequence). V was trimmed by 1 base and J by 0 bases, leaving 18 bases between them. The CDR3 bases are TGTGCCAGTAGTATAGGGAGGATCAGGGAGTGGTTGAACACTGAAGCTTTCTTT. As protein: CASSIGRIREWLNTEAFF.

This clonotype came up many times. The chain employs TRBV7-8 and TRBJ1-5, with D perhaps TRBD1 (5 bases). V was shortened by 5 bases and J by 3 bases, with 14 bases between the two germline ends. Germline V lookup: CDR1 SGHVS, CDR2 FQNEAQ. This CDR3 spans 15 amino acids. CDR3 sequence: CASSRLGTVNQPQHF. The CDR3 nucleotides read TGTGCCAGCAGCCGTTTAGGGACGGTCAATCAGCCCCAGCATTTT.

In this sample, this clonotype turned up a few times. This sequence joins TRBV7-2 and TRBJ2-7; 10 nucleotides align to TRBD1. The CDR3 contains 14 residues. With V trimmed by 5 bases and J by 4 bases, 5 bases remained unmatched. CDR1 is SGHTA and CDR2 is FQGNSA in the germline V gene. CDR3 residues: CASSTGQGRYEQYF. DNA for the CDR3: TGTGCCAGCAGCACGGGACAGGGGCGGTACGAGCAGTACTTC. Based on the CDR3 plus reference TRBV7-2 and TRBJ2-7, the full variable domain is GAGVSQSPSNKVTEKGKDVELRCDPISGHTALYWYRQSLGQGLEFLIYFQGNSAPDKSGLPSDRFSAERTGGSVSTLTIQRTQQEDSAVYLCASSTGQGRYEQYFGPGTRLTVT.

A few counts support this clonotype. J is TRBJ1-3 and V is TRBV12-3 or TRBV12-4, with unresolved D. Trimming removed 1 base at V and 1 base at J, with 17 bases between. The CDR3 is 18 amino acids. The CDR3 nucleotides read TGTGCCAGCAGTTTAGTTGACGGGCAGCGAGCGTCTGGAAACACCATATATTTT. Protein product: CASSLVDGQRASGNTIYF.

This clonotype appeared a single time. J is TRBJ1-2 and V is TRBV6-2 or TRBV6-3; perhaps TRBD1 as D (5 bases). The germline gives CDR1 MNHEY, CDR2 SVGEGT. V shed 2 bases and J shed 2 bases, with 12 bases lying between them. The CDR3 loop spans 15 amino acids. The CDR3 sequence: CASSYPRQGNYGYTF. In nucleotides, the CDR3 is TGTGCCAGCAGTTACCCTCGCCAGGGAAACTATGGCTACACCTTC.

This clonotype was counted between two and nine times. In DNA, the CDR3 is TGCGCCAGCAGCCAAGCCCAGGACAGGGATTCTAATACGCAGTATTTT. It encodes CASSQAQDRDSNTQYF. V gene TRBV4-1 combines with J gene TRBJ2-3; 8 nucleotides line up with TRBD1. Germline assignment: CDR1 MGHRA and CDR2 YSYEKL. This CDR3 is 16 amino acids long. Losses at the gene ends were 1 base for V and 7 bases for J; bases not matched to a gene: 10.

CDR3 amino acids: CASSLGEAIARNEQFF. In nucleotides, the CDR3 is TGTGCCAGCAGCTTAGGGGAGGCGATAGCGAGGAATGAGCAGTTCTTC. This sequence joins TRBV7-2 and TRBJ2-1, with D perhaps matching TRBD2 (6 bases). This CDR3 spans 16 amino acids. V lost 1 base, J lost 7 bases, and 17 bases lay in between. Germline assignment: CDR1 SGHTA and CDR2 FQGNSA.

This clonotype was counted only a few times. The chain carries TRBV6-2 or TRBV6-3 and TRBJ1-1; D is perhaps TRBD1 (5 bases). The CDR3 sequence is 19 residues long. V was cut by 6 bases and J by 1 base, with 27 bases left in between. The V gene's germline CDR1 is MNHEY and CDR2 SVGEGT. For the CDR3, the DNA is TGTGCCAGCAGATATCAACTCGATCGGGACTTAAGGCAGAACACTGAAGCTTTCTTT. Translating it yields CASRYQLDRDLRQNTEAFF.

This clonotype came up a few times. The V call is TRBV7-2, the J call TRBJ2-1, with TRBD1 identical over 12 bases. This CDR3 contains 16 residues. J was trimmed by 7 bases and V by 5 bases; bases with no gene match: 9. Germline V gene lookup returns CDR1 SGHTA and CDR2 FQGNSA. The CDR3 sequence is CASSPRDRGRRNEQFF. Here the CDR3 DNA reads TGTGCCAGCAGCCCCCGGGACAGGGGGCGCCGGAATGAGCAGTTCTTC.

The chain is built from TRBV7-2 and TRBJ2-1, with D possibly matching TRBD1 (5 bases). The ends were cut back, 3 bases at V and 5 bases at J, with 23 bases in the middle. Germline loops: CDR1 SGHTA, CDR2 FQGNSA. The CDR3 consists of 18 residues. The CDR3 here is CASSFRQGSQGANNEQFF. The CDR3 nucleotides are TGTGCCAGCAGCTTCCGGCAGGGTTCGCAAGGCGCAAACAATGAGCAGTTCTTC.

V is TRBV14 and J is TRBJ2-1; TRBD2 might be the D (6 bases). With 3 bases removed from V and 4 bases from J, the gap between germline ends came to 16 bases. This CDR3 contains 16 residues. The germline V gene has CDR1 SGHDN and CDR2 FVKESK. The CDR3 DNA reads TGTGCCAGCAGCCAGCTACGGGACTTTCTATACAATGAGCAGTTCTTC. Translation gives CASSQLRDFLYNEQFF.

The chain combines TRBV7-6 with TRBJ2-7, with 7 bases fitting TRBD1. Trimming at V came to 5 bases and at J to 3 bases, leaving 10 bases not matched to a gene. This CDR3 is 15 amino acids long. Germline CDR1 SGHVS, CDR2 FNYEAQ. The CDR3 here is CASSPPEGGFYEQYV. The CDR3 DNA is TGTGCCAGCAGCCCCCCCGAAGGGGGCTTCTACGAGCAGTACGTC.

The gene calls are TRBV7-6 and TRBJ2-5; D ambiguous. Per germline, CDR1 SGHVS and CDR2 FNYEAQ. This CDR3 region has 11 residues. V lost 5 bases, J lost 1 base, and 2 bases lay in between. The CDR3, as DNA: TGTGCCAGCAGCGTCCAAGAGACCCAGTACTTC. It is translated as CASSVQETQYF.

This clonotype was seen a few times. The chain employs TRBV28 and TRBJ1-1; D gene uncertain. This CDR3 comprises 13 residues. V was cut by 4 bases and J by 10 bases, with 16 bases left in between. Germline V lookup: CDR1 MDHEN, CDR2 SYDVKM. Here the CDR3 reads CASSSKPGPGAFF. CDR3 DNA sequence: TGTGCCAGCAGTTCCAAACCGGGCCCTGGAGCTTTCTTT.